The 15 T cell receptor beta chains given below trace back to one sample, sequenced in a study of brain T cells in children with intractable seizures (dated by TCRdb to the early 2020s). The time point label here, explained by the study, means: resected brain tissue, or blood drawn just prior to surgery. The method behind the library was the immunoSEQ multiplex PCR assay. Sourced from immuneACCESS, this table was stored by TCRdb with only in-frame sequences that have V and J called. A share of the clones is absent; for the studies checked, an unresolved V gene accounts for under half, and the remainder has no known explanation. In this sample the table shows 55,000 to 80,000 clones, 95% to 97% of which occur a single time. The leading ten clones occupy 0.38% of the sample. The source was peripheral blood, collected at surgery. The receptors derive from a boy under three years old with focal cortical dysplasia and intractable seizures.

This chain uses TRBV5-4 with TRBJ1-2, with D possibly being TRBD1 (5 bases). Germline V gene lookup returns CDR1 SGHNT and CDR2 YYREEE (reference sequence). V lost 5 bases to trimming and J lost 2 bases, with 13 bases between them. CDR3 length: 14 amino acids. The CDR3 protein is CASSRGRGNYGYTF. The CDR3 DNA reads TGTGCCAGCAGTAGGGGCAGAGGCAACTATGGCTACACCTTC.

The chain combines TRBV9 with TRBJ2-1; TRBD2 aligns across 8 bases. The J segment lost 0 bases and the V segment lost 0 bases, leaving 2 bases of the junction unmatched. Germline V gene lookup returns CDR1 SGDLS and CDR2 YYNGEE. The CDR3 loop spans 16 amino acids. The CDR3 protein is CASSVVSGGSYNEQFF. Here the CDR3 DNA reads TGTGCCAGCAGCGTAGTGAGCGGGGGCTCCTACAATGAGCAGTTCTTC.

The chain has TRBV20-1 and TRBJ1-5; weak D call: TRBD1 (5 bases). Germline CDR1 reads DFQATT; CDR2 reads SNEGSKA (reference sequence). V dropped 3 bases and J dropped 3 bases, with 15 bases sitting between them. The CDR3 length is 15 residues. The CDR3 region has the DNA TGCAGTGCTAGTAGCGGGGGAGACGACAATCAGCCCCAGCATTTT. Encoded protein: CSASSGGDDNQPQHF.

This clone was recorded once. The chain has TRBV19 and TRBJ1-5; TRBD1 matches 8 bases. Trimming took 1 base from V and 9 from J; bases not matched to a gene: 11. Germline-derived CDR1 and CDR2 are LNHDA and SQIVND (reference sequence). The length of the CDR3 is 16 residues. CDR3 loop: CASSIGGTGPSGPQHF. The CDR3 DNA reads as TGTGCCAGTAGTATAGGGGGGACAGGCCCGTCGGGGCCCCAGCATTTT. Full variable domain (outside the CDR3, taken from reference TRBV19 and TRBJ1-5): DGGITQSPKYLFRKEGQNVTLSCEQNLNHDAMYWYRQDPGQGLRLIYYSQIVNDFQKGDIAEGYSVSREKKESFPLTVTSAQKNPTAFYLCASSIGGTGPSGPQHFGDGTRLSIL.

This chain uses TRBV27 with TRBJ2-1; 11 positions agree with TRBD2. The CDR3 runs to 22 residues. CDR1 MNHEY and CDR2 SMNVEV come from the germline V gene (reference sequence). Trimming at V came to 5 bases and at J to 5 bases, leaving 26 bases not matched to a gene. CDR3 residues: CASSLGLQGGRTSGPRDNEQFF. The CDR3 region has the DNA TGTGCCAGCAGTCTCGGGCTTCAGGGAGGCCGGACTAGCGGGCCCAGGGACAATGAGCAGTTCTTC.

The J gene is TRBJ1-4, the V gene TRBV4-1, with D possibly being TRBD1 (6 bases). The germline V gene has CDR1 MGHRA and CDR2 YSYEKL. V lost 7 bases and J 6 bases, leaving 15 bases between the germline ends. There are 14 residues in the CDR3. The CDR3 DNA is TGCGCCAGCATGAGGACAGCTTCGGATGAAAAACTGTTTTTT. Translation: CASMRTASDEKLFF.

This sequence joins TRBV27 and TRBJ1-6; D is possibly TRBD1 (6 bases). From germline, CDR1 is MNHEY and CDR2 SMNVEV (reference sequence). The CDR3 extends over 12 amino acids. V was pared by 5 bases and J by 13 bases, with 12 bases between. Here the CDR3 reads CASSVQGGPLHF. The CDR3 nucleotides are TGTGCCAGCAGTGTACAGGGAGGGCCCCTCCACTTT.

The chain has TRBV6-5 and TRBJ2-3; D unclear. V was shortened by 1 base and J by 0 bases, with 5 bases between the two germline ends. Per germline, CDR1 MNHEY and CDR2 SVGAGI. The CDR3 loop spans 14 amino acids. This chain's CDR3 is CASSYLSSTDTQYF. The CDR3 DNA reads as TGTGCCAGCAGTTACTTGAGTAGCACAGATACGCAGTATTTT.

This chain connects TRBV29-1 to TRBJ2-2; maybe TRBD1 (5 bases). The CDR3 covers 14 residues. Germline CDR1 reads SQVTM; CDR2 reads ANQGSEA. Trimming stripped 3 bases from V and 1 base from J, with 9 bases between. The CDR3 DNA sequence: TGCAGCGTTGATGCAGGGTTGAACACCGGGGAGCTGTTTTTT. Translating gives CSVDAGLNTGELFF.

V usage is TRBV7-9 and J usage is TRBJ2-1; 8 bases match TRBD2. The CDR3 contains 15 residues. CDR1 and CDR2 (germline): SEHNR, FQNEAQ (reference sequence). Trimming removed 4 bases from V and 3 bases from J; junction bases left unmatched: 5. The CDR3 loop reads CASSSGLAGYNEQFF. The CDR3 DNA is TGTGCCAGCAGCTCAGGACTAGCTGGCTACAATGAGCAGTTCTTC.

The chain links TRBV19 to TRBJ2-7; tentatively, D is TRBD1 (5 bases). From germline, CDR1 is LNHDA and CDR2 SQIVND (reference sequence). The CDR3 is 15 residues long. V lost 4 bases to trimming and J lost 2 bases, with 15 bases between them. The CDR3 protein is CASSTFAGNTYEQYF. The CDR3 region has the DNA TGTGCCAGTAGTACTTTCGCAGGGAACACCTACGAGCAGTACTTC.

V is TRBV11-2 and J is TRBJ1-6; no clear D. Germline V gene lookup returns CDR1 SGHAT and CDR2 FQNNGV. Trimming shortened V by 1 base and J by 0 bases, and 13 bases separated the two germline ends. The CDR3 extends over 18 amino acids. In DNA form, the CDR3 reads TGTGCCAGCAGCTTAGCAACCGCGTTTAGCTCCTATAATTCACCCCTCCACTTT. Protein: CASSLATAFSSYNSPLHF.

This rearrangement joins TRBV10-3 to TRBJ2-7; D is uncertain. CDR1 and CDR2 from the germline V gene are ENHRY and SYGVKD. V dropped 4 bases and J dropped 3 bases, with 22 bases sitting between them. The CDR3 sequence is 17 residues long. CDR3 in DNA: TGTGCCATCAGTGGGATACGTCGGGCGGCGGCAGACTACGAGCAGTACTTC. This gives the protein CAISGIRRAAADYEQYF.

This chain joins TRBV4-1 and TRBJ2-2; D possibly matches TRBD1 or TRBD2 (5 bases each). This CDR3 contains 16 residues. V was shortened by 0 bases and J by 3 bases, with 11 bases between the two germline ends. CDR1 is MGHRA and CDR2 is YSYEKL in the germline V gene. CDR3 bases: TGCGCCAGCAGCCAAGAACCGGGGACGGACACCGGGGAGCTGTTTTTT. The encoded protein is CASSQEPGTDTGELFF.

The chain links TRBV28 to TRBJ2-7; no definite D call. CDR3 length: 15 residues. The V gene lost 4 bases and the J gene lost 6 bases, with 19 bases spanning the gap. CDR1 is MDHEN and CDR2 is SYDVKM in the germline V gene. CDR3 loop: CASSYVPGVFSEQYF. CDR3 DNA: TGTGCCAGCAGTTACGTCCCAGGCGTTTTTTCCGAGCAGTACTTC.